The rows below give T cell receptor beta chains drawn from one sample of a study of blood T cell repertoires in COVID-19. Some clones are missing from TCRdb's copy, which holds only in-frame ones; the method was immunoSEQ multiplex PCR. The sample holds around 30,000 clones, more than 75% seen once. The sample taken for sequencing was peripheral blood. These receptors were taken from a human donor in a cohort sampled during active COVID-19. The CDR3 runs from the conserved cysteine through the conserved F or W. Fields, in order: clone size, V gene, D gene, J gene, CDR3 DNA, CDR3 protein. The D gene is left open where the match is weak. Some rows mark clone size as missing; the rest say once, few, many or name a class of expanded clone.

clone_size: .
v_call: TRBV25-1
d_call: TRBD1
j_call: TRBJ1-2
cdr3_nt: TGTGCCAGCAGTGCCGACAGGGGGTTAAAAGGCTACACCTTC
cdr3_aa: CASSADRGLKGYTF

clone_size: .
v_call: TRBV6-6
d_call: TRBD1
j_call: TRBJ1-5
cdr3_nt: TGTGCCAGCAGTTACGGTTTGGACAGGGGAAATCAGCCCCAGCATTTT
cdr3_aa: CASSYGLDRGNQPQHF

clone_size: .
v_call: TRBV13
d_call: .
j_call: TRBJ1-1
cdr3_nt: TGTGCCACCCGTCCTCTTACAGGATCCACTGAAGCTTTCTTT
cdr3_aa: CATRPLTGSTEAFF

clone_size: .
v_call: TRBV3-1/TRBV3-2
d_call: TRBD2
j_call: TRBJ2-1
cdr3_nt: TGTGCCAGCAGCCACGCGGGGGTCTCCTACAATGAGCAGTTCTTC
cdr3_aa: CASSHAGVSYNEQFF

clone_size: .
v_call: TRBV12-3/TRBV12-4
d_call: .
j_call: TRBJ2-3
cdr3_nt: TGTGCCAGCAGACTAGGGTGGACAGATACGCAGTATTTT
cdr3_aa: CASRLGWTDTQYF

clone_size: .
v_call: TRBV7-9
d_call: TRBD1
j_call: TRBJ2-2
cdr3_nt: TGTGCCAGCACCCGGGACAGGGATACGCGGGAGCTGTTTTTT
cdr3_aa: CASTRDRDTRELFF

clone_size: .
v_call: TRBV30
d_call: TRBD1
j_call: TRBJ2-3
cdr3_nt: TGTGCCTGGGCAGGGGGCGTGGGCACAGATACGCAGTATTTT
cdr3_aa: CAWAGGVGTDTQYF

clone_size: once
v_call: TRBV2
d_call: TRBD2
j_call: TRBJ2-5
cdr3_nt: TGTGCCAGCAAAATGGGACTAGCGGGGGGTAGGGAGACCCAGTACTTC
cdr3_aa: CASKMGLAGGRETQYF

clone_size: .
v_call: TRBV7-2
d_call: .
j_call: TRBJ1-2
cdr3_nt: TGTGCCAGCAGCTTACAGCAGAGGTATGGCTACACCTTC
cdr3_aa: CASSLQQRYGYTF

clone_size: .
v_call: TRBV7-3
d_call: .
j_call: TRBJ2-3
cdr3_nt: TGTGCCAGCAGCTTAAGCAGGGTTGGTACGCAGTATTTT
cdr3_aa: CASSLSRVGTQYF

clone_size: .
v_call: TRBV5-6
d_call: TRBD1
j_call: TRBJ2-7
cdr3_nt: TGTGCCAGCAGCTTGTTGGACAGGGCGTACGAGCAGTACTTC
cdr3_aa: CASSLLDRAYEQYF

clone_size: .
v_call: TRBV19
d_call: TRBD1
j_call: TRBJ1-3
cdr3_nt: TGTGCCAGTAGTATGCTTCCGGGACAGGGAAACACCATATATTTT
cdr3_aa: CASSMLPGQGNTIYF

clone_size: few
v_call: TRBV5-1
d_call: TRBD1
j_call: TRBJ2-1
cdr3_nt: TGCGCCAGCAGCCCGACCGGGACAGGGGATCCCGATGAGCAGTTCTTC
cdr3_aa: CASSPTGTGDPDEQFF

clone_size: .
v_call: TRBV6-2/TRBV6-3
d_call: .
j_call: TRBJ1-1
cdr3_nt: TGTGCCAGCAGTTCCTCAGGGGTGGGCACTGAAGCTTTCTTT
cdr3_aa: CASSSSGVGTEAFF

clone_size: .
v_call: TRBV7-9
d_call: .
j_call: TRBJ1-2
cdr3_nt: TGTGCCAGCAGCTTAGCGAGGCAGGGGCCCTATGGCTACACCTTC
cdr3_aa: CASSLARQGPYGYTF

clone_size: few
v_call: TRBV4-1
d_call: .
j_call: TRBJ1-2
cdr3_nt: TGCGCCAGCAGCCCCCCCGGGGACTGGGATAGGGGCTACACCTTC
cdr3_aa: CASSPPGDWDRGYTF

clone_size: .
v_call: TRBV10-1
d_call: .
j_call: TRBJ2-2
cdr3_nt: TGCGCCAGCAGTGAAGAGGCGGGGGCCGCGGAGCTGTTTTTT
cdr3_aa: CASSEEAGAAELFF

clone_size: once
v_call: TRBV2
d_call: .
j_call: TRBJ2-2
cdr3_nt: TGTGCCAGCACCAAAACAGGGATCGGGGAGCTGTTTTTT
cdr3_aa: CASTKTGIGELFF

clone_size: .
v_call: TRBV30
d_call: TRBD1
j_call: TRBJ2-7
cdr3_nt: TGTGCCTGGGACAGGGGGGATTACGAGCAGTACTTC
cdr3_aa: CAWDRGDYEQYF

clone_size: .
v_call: TRBV5-3
d_call: .
j_call: TRBJ2-3
cdr3_nt: TGTGCCAGAAGGGCCGCGGTGGATACGCAGTATTTT
cdr3_aa: CARRAAVDTQYF

clone_size: few
v_call: TRBV19
d_call: TRBD2
j_call: TRBJ2-3
cdr3_nt: TGTGCCAGTAGTCCACGGGGGGGGTTAACAGATACGCAGTATTTT
cdr3_aa: CASSPRGGLTDTQYF

clone_size: .
v_call: TRBV19
d_call: .
j_call: TRBJ1-1
cdr3_nt: TGTGCCAGTAGTATCCCCAGGGGGAACACTGAAGCTTTCTTT
cdr3_aa: CASSIPRGNTEAFF

clone_size: .
v_call: TRBV13
d_call: TRBD2
j_call: TRBJ2-1
cdr3_nt: TGTGCCAGCAGCTTTGGGACTAGCAGTTACAATGAGCAGTTCTTC
cdr3_aa: CASSFGTSSYNEQFF

clone_size: .
v_call: TRBV5-4
d_call: TRBD1
j_call: TRBJ2-7
cdr3_nt: TGTGCCAGCAACCCGGGACAGGGGGCTTCCTACGAGCAGTACTTC
cdr3_aa: CASNPGQGASYEQYF

clone_size: .
v_call: TRBV7-9
d_call: .
j_call: TRBJ1-1
cdr3_nt: TGTGCCACCAAACAGGGTGCTGAAGCTTTCTTT
cdr3_aa: CATKQGAEAFF

clone_size: .
v_call: TRBV7-7
d_call: .
j_call: TRBJ2-2
cdr3_nt: TGTGCCAGCAGCTCTACAGGGAACACCGGGGAGCTGTTTTTT
cdr3_aa: CASSSTGNTGELFF

clone_size: .
v_call: TRBV18
d_call: .
j_call: TRBJ1-5
cdr3_nt: TGTGCCAGCTCACCGGGAGGAGACAGAAATCAGCCCCAGCATTTT
cdr3_aa: CASSPGGDRNQPQHF

clone_size: .
v_call: TRBV5-8
d_call: TRBD1
j_call: TRBJ2-5
cdr3_nt: TGTGCCAGCAGCCCCGGACAGGGCGGACCCCAAGAGACCCAGTACTTC
cdr3_aa: CASSPGQGGPQETQYF

clone_size: .
v_call: TRBV28
d_call: TRBD1
j_call: TRBJ2-7
cdr3_nt: TGTGCCAGCAGGCAGACAGGGAACTCCTACGAGCAGTACTTC
cdr3_aa: CASRQTGNSYEQYF

clone_size: .
v_call: TRBV29-1
d_call: .
j_call: TRBJ2-2
cdr3_nt: TGCAGCGGTTTGCGTTCCTACACCGGGGAGCTGTTTTTT
cdr3_aa: CSGLRSYTGELFF

clone_size: .
v_call: TRBV27
d_call: .
j_call: TRBJ1-5
cdr3_nt: TGTGCCAGCAGTTTAACGGGTAGGCTCCAGCCCCAGCATTTT
cdr3_aa: CASSLTGRLQPQHF

clone_size: .
v_call: TRBV12-1
d_call: .
j_call: TRBJ2-3
cdr3_nt: TGTGCCAGCAGCTTTGGGGCAGGCCCAGATAGCACAGATACGCAGTATTTT
cdr3_aa: CASSFGAGPDSTDTQYF

clone_size: .
v_call: TRBV27
d_call: .
j_call: TRBJ1-1
cdr3_nt: TGTGCCAGCAGGATACAGGGGAACACTGAAGCTTTCTTT
cdr3_aa: CASRIQGNTEAFF

clone_size: .
v_call: TRBV12-3/TRBV12-4
d_call: .
j_call: TRBJ2-7
cdr3_nt: TGTGCCAGCAGTTTATACGGCTACGAGCAGTACTTC
cdr3_aa: CASSLYGYEQYF

clone_size: .
v_call: TRBV29-1
d_call: TRBD1
j_call: TRBJ2-7
cdr3_nt: TGCAGCGCTCTGACAGGGGCCTACGAGCAGTACTTC
cdr3_aa: CSALTGAYEQYF

clone_size: .
v_call: TRBV6-6
d_call: .
j_call: TRBJ2-5
cdr3_nt: TGTGCCGCAACAAACGGGGGATTAGAGACCCAGTACTTC
cdr3_aa: CAATNGGLETQYF

clone_size: .
v_call: TRBV4-3
d_call: TRBD2
j_call: TRBJ2-1
cdr3_nt: TGCGCCAGCAGCCAAAGGGCTAGCGGCAGGTATGAGCAGTTCTTC
cdr3_aa: CASSQRASGRYEQFF

clone_size: .
v_call: TRBV4-3
d_call: .
j_call: TRBJ1-4
cdr3_nt: TGCGCCAGCAGCCAAGATTGGGTGGCTGCGGCGGATGAAAAACTGTTTTTT
cdr3_aa: CASSQDWVAAADEKLFF

clone_size: .
v_call: TRBV4-1
d_call: TRBD2
j_call: TRBJ2-3
cdr3_nt: TGCGCCAGCAGCTTGGGGGGCGGGGGGCAAGATACGCAGTATTTT
cdr3_aa: CASSLGGGGQDTQYF

clone_size: .
v_call: TRBV10-1
d_call: TRBD2
j_call: TRBJ2-7
cdr3_nt: TGCGCCAGCAGTGAGGTGCGGGGGGACTCCTACGAGCAGTACTTC
cdr3_aa: CASSEVRGDSYEQYF